The 17 T cell receptor beta chains below all came from one sample that was sequenced in a study of blood T cell repertoires in COVID-19. Some clones are missing from TCRdb's copy, which holds only in-frame ones; the method was immunoSEQ multiplex PCR. The sample yields approximately 100,000 clones, roughly four fifths seen once. Material for sequencing was peripheral blood. These receptors all come from a man aged 55 to 70 with acute or convalescent COVID-19.

The rearrangement uses TRBV13 and TRBJ1-2; D might be TRBD1 (5 bases). CDR3 size: 14 residues. Trimming took 5 bases from V and 5 from J, leaving 15 bases between them. Germline V gene data show CDR1 as PRHDT and CDR2 as FYEKMQ (reference sequence). The CDR3 nucleotides are TGTGCCAGCAGCCAGACAGATTCCGCTTATGGCTACACCTTC. This translates into CASSQTDSAYGYTF.

The J gene is TRBJ2-3, the V gene TRBV15; 10 nucleotides agree with TRBD1. The CDR3 covers 16 residues. V gave up 1 base and J gave up 6 bases; unmatched junction bases: 7. Germline V gives CDR1 LNHNV, CDR2 YYDKDF (reference sequence). The CDR3 DNA follows: TGTGCCACCAGCAGAGGAGGGACAGGGGTACCCGATACGCAGTATTTT. This gives the protein CATSRGGTGVPDTQYF.

This rearrangement joins TRBV29-1 to TRBJ2-4, with 9 bases fitting TRBD2. The CDR3 is 13 residues long. Per the germline V gene, CDR1 is SQVTM and CDR2 is ANQGSEA. With 5 bases clipped from V and 1 base from J, the junction kept 0 bases outside the gene matches. CDR3 DNA: TGCAGCGTTAGCGGGGGGGCCAAAAACATTCAGTACTTC. Amino acids: CSVSGGAKNIQYF. The complete variable domain, with remaining parts taken from reference TRBV29-1 and TRBJ2-4, reads SAVISQKPSRDICQRGTSLTIQCQVDSQVTMMFWYRQQPGQSLTLIATANQGSEATYESGFVIDKFPISRPNLTFSTLTVSNMSPEDSSIYLCSVSGGAKNIQYFGAGTRLSVL.

The chain couples TRBV5-1 to TRBJ1-1, with TRBD1 matching 10 bases. V lost 1 base to trimming and J lost 8 bases; unmatched junction nucleotides: 8. Per the germline V gene, CDR1 is SGHRS and CDR2 is YFSETQ. The CDR3 is 15 amino acids. The CDR3 loop reads CASSLWTGGQREAFF. For the CDR3, the DNA is TGCGCCAGCAGCTTGTGGACAGGGGGTCAACGGGAAGCTTTCTTT. Together with reference TRBV5-1 and TRBJ1-1, the CDR3 gives the full variable domain: KAGVTQTPRYLIKTRGQQVTLSCSPISGHRSVSWYQQTPGQGLQFLFEYFSETQRNKGNFPGRFSGRQFSNSRSEMNVSTLELGDSALYLCASSLWTGGQREAFFGQGTRLTVV.

This sequence joins TRBV7-2 and TRBJ1-5; 9 positions match TRBD1. Germline V CDR1 and CDR2: SGHTA, FQGNSA. The CDR3 loop spans 17 amino acids. V lost 5 bases to trimming and J lost 3 bases; unmatched junction nucleotides: 11. The CDR3 region has the DNA TGTGCCAGCAGCCCAGTGTCAGGGACAGGGACCAATCAGCCCCAGCATTTT. Translation gives CASSPVSGTGTNQPQHF.

This CDR3 reads CSVATSGGAAEQFF. CDR3 DNA sequence: TGCAGCGTGGCGACTAGCGGGGGGGCCGCTGAGCAGTTCTTC. The V gene is TRBV29-1, the J gene TRBJ2-1; 14 nucleotides match TRBD2. The ends lost 6 bases at V and 9 bases at J; junction bases unmatched: 7. Germline values: CDR1 SQVTM, CDR2 ANQGSEA. This CDR3 contains 14 residues.

The table lists this clone with a count of one. This chain uses TRBV5-1 with TRBJ2-1; 7 nucleotides align to TRBD1. Germline V gives CDR1 SGHRS, CDR2 YFSETQ. V gave up 4 bases and J gave up 5 bases; unmatched junction bases: 9. The length of the CDR3 is 15 residues. CDR3 residues: CASSREGASDNEQFF. The CDR3 nucleotides read TGCGCCAGCAGCCGCGAGGGGGCGAGCGACAATGAGCAGTTCTTC.

The chain joins TRBV3-1 (or the pseudogene TRBV3-2) to TRBJ2-1; 8 bases line up with TRBD2. V was pared by 0 bases and J by 0 bases, with 4 bases of the junction left unmatched. The CDR3 extends over 17 amino acids. Germline CDR1 LGHDT, CDR2 YNNKEL (reference sequence). The DNA for the CDR3 is TGTGCCAGCAGCCAAGATCGACTAGCGAGCTCCTACAATGAGCAGTTCTTC. It yields the protein CASSQDRLASSYNEQFF.

The chain links TRBV25-1 to TRBJ2-5; 15 bases match TRBD2. Trimming at V came to 3 bases and at J to 5 bases, leaving 10 bases not matched to a gene. The CDR3 is made up of 18 amino acids. Germline V lookup: CDR1 MGHDK, CDR2 SYGVNS. CDR3 bases: TGTGCCAGCAGTGACCCCAGGACTAGCGGGGGGGCCTCGGAGACCCAGTACTTC. Protein product: CASSDPRTSGGASETQYF.

CDR3 region: CASSQRTGLGFGEQYF. CDR3 bases: TGCGCCAGCAGCCAGAGGACAGGTTTGGGCTTTGGCGAGCAGTACTTC. The chain carries TRBV5-1 and TRBJ2-7; 7 nucleotides agree with TRBD1. This CDR3 comprises 16 residues. Germline loops: CDR1 SGHRS, CDR2 YFSETQ. After removal of 4 bases from V and 6 bases from J, the junction contained 16 bases not matched to a gene.

The chain is built from TRBV21-1 and TRBJ1-1. TRBV21-1 is designated a pseudogene. The CDR3 sequence is 17 residues long. Written as DNA, the CDR3 is TGTGCCAGCAGCGCCCGGAGGGAAGGGGCCATGAACACTGAAGCTTTCTTT. This encodes CASSARREGAMNTEAFF.

About this clone: Germline is not matched at one junction end, which may reflect a read error. The chain carries TRBV12-3 or TRBV12-4 and TRBJ2-7, with D unclear. The CDR3 runs to 11 residues. DNA of the CDR3: TGTGCCAGCAGTTTTTCCTCCGAGCAGTACTTC. This encodes CASSFSSEQYF.

The chain recombines TRBV6-5 with TRBJ1-1, with D possibly TRBD1 on 5 matching bases. The V gene's germline CDR1 is MNHEY and CDR2 SVGAGI. Deletions cut 7 bases from V and 0 bases from J, with 12 bases between. This CDR3 comprises 14 residues. CDR3 loop: CASTRQRMNTEAFF. The CDR3 DNA reads TGTGCCAGCACCCGACAGAGAATGAACACTGAAGCTTTCTTT.

The rearrangement uses TRBV5-1 and TRBJ1-6; D may be TRBD1 (5 bases). The germline V gene has CDR1 SGHRS and CDR2 YFSETQ. The CDR3 runs 17 residues. V lost 0 bases, J lost 9 bases, and 19 bases lay in between. This CDR3 is CASSLAETGPNGSPLHF. CDR3 in DNA: TGCGCCAGCAGCTTGGCAGAAACAGGCCCTAATGGTTCACCCCTCCACTTT. The full variable domain, completed using reference TRBV5-1 and TRBJ1-6, is KAGVTQTPRYLIKTRGQQVTLSCSPISGHRSVSWYQQTPGQGLQFLFEYFSETQRNKGNFPGRFSGRQFSNSRSEMNVSTLELGDSALYLCASSLAETGPNGSPLHFGNGTRLTVT.

This chain connects TRBV13 to TRBJ2-7, with D maybe TRBD1 (6 bases). CDR1 and CDR2 from the germline V gene are PRHDT and FYEKMQ (reference sequence). The CDR3 totals 15 residues. V lost 0 bases to trimming and J lost 2 bases, with 11 bases between them. CDR3 DNA sequence: TGTGCCAGCAGCTTAGGGGGGGACATTACCTACGAGCAGTACTTC. Protein: CASSLGGDITYEQYF.

A few counts support this clone. V usage is TRBV25-1 and J usage is TRBJ1-5; D is possibly TRBD1 (6 bases). The V end was cut by 4 bases, the J end by 1 base, with 14 bases between. Germline CDR1 MGHDK, CDR2 SYGVNS. The CDR3 runs to 16 residues. Here the CDR3 reads CASSGAGVLSNQPQHF. In DNA, the CDR3 is TGTGCCAGCAGTGGGGCAGGGGTTCTGAGCAATCAGCCCCAGCATTTT.

This clone was picked up one time. CDR3 nucleotides: TGTGCCAGCAGTTACGATCGGGGGGCGAGTCCCTATGGCTACACCTTC. This codes for CASSYDRGASPYGYTF. V usage is TRBV6-5 and J usage is TRBJ1-2; a possible D gene is TRBD1 (6 bases). Trimming cost V 2 bases and J 4 bases, with 17 bases left between them. CDR3 length: 16 residues. The germline CDR1 and CDR2 sequences are MNHEY and SVGAGI.